The present T cell receptor (beta chain) was sequenced within a study of shared clonotypes between healthy human individuals. The wider study: Donor ages ranged 18 to 49 years: a couple of women, a few men.

Trimming cost V 5 bases and J 1 base, with 8 bases left between them. The CDR3 has 13 residues. Germline V gene data show CDR1 as SGHTA and CDR2 as FQGTGA. Assay used: immunoSEQ multiplex PCR; TCRdb lists only in-frame clones, some missing. The table lists roughly 500,000 clones, 60% to 85% of them singletons. The donors, healthy adults who were HIV-negative, had experienced no recent acute infections or vaccinations. Caucasian adults living in Nashville, Tennessee, provided all samples. Unsorted samples used tens of millions of PBMCs for genomic DNA. The material sequenced was PBMCs. The chain employs TRBV7-3 and TRBJ2-5; D gene unclear. The receptor was isolated from a middle-aged woman in good health. Some clones in this sample may be carry-over from other donors' samples. The CDR3 DNA is TGTGCCAGCAGCCGACGGGTCCAAGAGACCCAGTACTTC. It yields the protein CASSRRVQETQYF.